The 5 T cell receptor beta chains below were found in one sample sequenced in a study of blood T cell repertoires in COVID-19. Using immunoSEQ multiplex PCR, the repertoire was profiled, and TCRdb retains in-frame clones only, with some absent. The sample shows about 52,000 clones, 89% of them seen only once. The sample was peripheral blood. The receptors were gathered from a man of 80 years or more with active or convalescent COVID-19.

The chain uses TRBV28 and TRBJ1-1; D remains unclear. V shed 4 bases and J shed 0 bases, with 9 bases lying between them. Germline V gene lookup returns CDR1 MDHEN and CDR2 SYDVKM. The CDR3 runs to 14 residues. For the CDR3, the DNA is TGTGCCAGCAGTTCTCCAGGATTGAACACTGAAGCTTTCTTT. It is translated as CASSSPGLNTEAFF.

This chain joins TRBV12-3 or TRBV12-4 and TRBJ1-1; TRBD1 might be the D (5 bases). The CDR3 covers 13 residues. The V and J ends lost 3 bases and 1 base respectively, with 6 bases between them. The CDR3, as DNA: TGTGCCAGCAGTTTTACAGGGAACACTGAAGCTTTCTTT. It codes for CASSFTGNTEAFF.

This clone was detected only a few times. The chain has TRBV30 and TRBJ2-7; D is ambiguous. V dropped 2 bases and J dropped 2 bases, with 4 bases sitting between them. The germline CDR1 and CDR2 sequences are GTSNPN and SVGIG (reference sequence). The CDR3 contains 11 residues. The CDR3 protein is CAWSSTYEQYF. The DNA of the CDR3 is TGTGCCTGGAGTAGCACCTACGAGCAGTACTTC.

The CDR3 DNA reads as TGTGCCAGCAGTAGTTACTCGGGGGAGACCCAGTACTTC. This translates into CASSSYSGETQYF. The V gene is TRBV2, the J gene TRBJ2-5; D perhaps matches TRBD2 (5 bases). The CDR3 length is 13 residues. Per the germline V gene, CDR1 is SNHLY and CDR2 is FYNNEI. V lost 5 bases and J 5 bases, leaving 12 bases between the germline ends.

The gene calls are TRBV10-1 and TRBJ2-4; TRBD2 matches at 14 bases. The CDR3 has 17 amino acids. The germline gives CDR1 WNHNN, CDR2 SYGVQD (reference sequence). Trimming at V came to 7 bases and at J to 1 base, leaving 6 bases not matched to a gene. The DNA of the CDR3 is TGCGCCAGCAACCCGGGACTAGCGGGAGTCGCCAAAAACATTCAGTACTTC. This gives the protein CASNPGLAGVAKNIQYF.